The clone carrying this T cell receptor (beta chain) has ten or more counts. TCR cDNA, made by 5'RACE template switching, carried an added universal primer site and UMIs. TCRdb used MiXCR to reprocess the 5' RACE reads, holding one entry per CDR3 protein. The table includes roughly 94,000 distinct CDR3 sequences, about 8.8% detected once. This entry comes from a study of T cells after yellow fever vaccination. The CDR3 is 15 amino acids. Germline V gene data show CDR1 as LGHNA and CDR2 as YSLEER. V shed 10 bases and J 0 bases; nucleotides not matched to a gene: 7. The source material was CD8+ T cells not binding an NS4B(214-222) dextramer, sorted from PBMCs, sampled about 2 weeks after the first yellow fever vaccination. The receptor comes from a man aged 18 to 29 who received the YFV17D yellow fever vaccine. V is TRBV4-3 and J is TRBJ2-3; 10 nucleotides agree with TRBD1. CDR3 sequence: CATTRDRGSTDTQYF. Here the CDR3 DNA reads TGCGCCACTACCCGGGACAGGGGAAGCACAGATACGCAGTATTTT.